This T cell receptor beta chain was sequenced in a study of T cells in Graves' hyperthyroidism and ophthalmopathy. What was amplified from RNA transcripts were TCR beta CDR3 regions. With the HTBI primer set, the TCR CDR3 went through a first round of RT-PCR. TCRdb processed the multiplex PCR reads anew with MiXCR; each CDR3 protein has one entry. Of 400,000 to 500,000 distinct CDR3 sequences listed, roughly 14% were seen once; the top ten hold over 10%. Uncontrolled infection, other autoimmune disease, pregnancy and lactation each barred patients from inclusion. V was trimmed by 10 bases and J by 0 bases, leaving 6 bases between them. CDR3 length: 12 amino acids. Germline loops: CDR1 SNHLY, CDR2 FYNNEI.

This TCR derives from a man aged 18 to 29 with Graves' ophthalmopathy. V and J are TRBV2 and TRBJ1-4; D remains unclear. Sequenced: blood. CDR3 sequence reads: CATGSTNEKLFF. CDR3 nucleotides: TGTGCCACAGGATCAACTAATGAAAAACTGTTTTTT. Looking up the rest from reference TRBV2 and TRBJ1-4 gives the full variable domain: EPEVTQTPSHQVTQMGQEVILRCVPISNHLYFYWYRQILGQKVEFLVSFYNNEISEKSEIFDDQFSVERPDGSNFTLKIRSTKLEDSAMYFCATGSTNEKLFFGSGTQLSVL.